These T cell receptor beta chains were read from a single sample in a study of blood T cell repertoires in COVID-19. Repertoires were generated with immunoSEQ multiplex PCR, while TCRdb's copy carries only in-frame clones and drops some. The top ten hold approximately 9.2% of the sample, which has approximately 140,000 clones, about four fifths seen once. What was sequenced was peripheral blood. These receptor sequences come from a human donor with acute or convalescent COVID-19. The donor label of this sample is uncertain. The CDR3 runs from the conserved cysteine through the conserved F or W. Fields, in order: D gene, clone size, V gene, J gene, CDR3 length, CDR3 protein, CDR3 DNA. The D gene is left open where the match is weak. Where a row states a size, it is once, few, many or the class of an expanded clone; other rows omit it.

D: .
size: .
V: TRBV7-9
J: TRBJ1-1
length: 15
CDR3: CASSLVAGRDTEAFF
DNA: TGTGCCAGCAGCTTAGTCGCTGGCAGGGACACTGAAGCTTTCTTT

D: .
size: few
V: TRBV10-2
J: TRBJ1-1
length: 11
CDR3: CASMTDTEAFF
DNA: TGCGCCAGCATGACTGACACTGAAGCTTTCTTT

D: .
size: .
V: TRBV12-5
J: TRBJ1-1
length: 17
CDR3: CASGLGQPGVLNTEAFF
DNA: TGTGCTAGTGGTTTGGGGCAGCCAGGGGTGCTGAACACTGAAGCTTTCTTT

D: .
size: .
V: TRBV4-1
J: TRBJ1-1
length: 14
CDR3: CASSQGQGGTEAFF
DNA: TGCGCCAGCAGCCAAGGGCAGGGAGGCACTGAAGCTTTCTTT

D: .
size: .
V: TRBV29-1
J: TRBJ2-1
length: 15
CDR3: CSVDGGHRPYNEQFF
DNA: TGCAGCGTTGATGGGGGACACAGGCCCTACAATGAGCAGTTCTTC

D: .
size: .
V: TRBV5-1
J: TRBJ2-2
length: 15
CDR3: CASSFEGQFTGELFF
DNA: TGCGCCAGCAGCTTCGAAGGACAGTTCACCGGGGAGCTGTTTTTT

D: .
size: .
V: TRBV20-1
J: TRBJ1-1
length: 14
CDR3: CSASGGIKNTEAFF
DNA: TGCAGTGCTAGTGGAGGGATTAAGAACACTGAAGCTTTCTTT

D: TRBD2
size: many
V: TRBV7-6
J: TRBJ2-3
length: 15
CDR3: CASSSGTSGSDTQYF
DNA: TGTGCCAGCAGCTCCGGGACTAGCGGGTCAGATACGCAGTATTTT

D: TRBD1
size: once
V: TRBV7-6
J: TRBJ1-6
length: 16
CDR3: CASSLTGDSYNSPLHF
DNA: TGTGCCAGCAGCTTGACAGGGGACTCCTATAATTCACCCCTCCACTTT

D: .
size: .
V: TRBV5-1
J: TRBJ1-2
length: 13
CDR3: CASSLGGGYGYTF
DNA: TGCGCCAGCAGCTTGGGGGGAGGCTATGGCTACACCTTC

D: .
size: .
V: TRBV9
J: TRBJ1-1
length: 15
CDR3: CASSVGAGMNTEAFF
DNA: TGTGCCAGCAGCGTAGGAGCAGGAATGAACACTGAAGCTTTCTTT

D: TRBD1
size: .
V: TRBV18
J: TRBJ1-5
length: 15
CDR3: CASSPGTGGSQPQHF
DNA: TGTGCCAGCTCACCAGGGACAGGGGGCAGTCAGCCCCAGCATTTT

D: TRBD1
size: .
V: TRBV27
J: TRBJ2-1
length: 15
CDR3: CASSFGTGQEDEQFF
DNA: TGTGCCAGCAGTTTCGGGACAGGGCAGGAGGATGAGCAGTTCTTC

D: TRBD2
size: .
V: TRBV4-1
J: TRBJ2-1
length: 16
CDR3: CASSPRSGGVYNEQFF
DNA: TGCGCCAGCAGCCCCCGGAGCGGGGGGGTCTACAATGAGCAGTTCTTC

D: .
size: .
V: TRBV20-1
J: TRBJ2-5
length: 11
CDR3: CSALGGETQYF
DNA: TGCAGTGCTCTAGGGGGAGAGACCCAGTACTTC

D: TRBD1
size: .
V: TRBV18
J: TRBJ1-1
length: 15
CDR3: CASSLAQGAATEAFF
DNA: TGTGCCAGCTCACTCGCACAGGGGGCGGCCACTGAAGCTTTCTTT

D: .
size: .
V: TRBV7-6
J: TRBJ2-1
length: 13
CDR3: CASSLDPADEQFF
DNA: TGTGCCAGCAGCTTAGACCCGGCGGATGAGCAGTTCTTC